Below, one T cell receptor beta chain is given with its context. The data stem from a study of blood T cell repertoires in COVID-19. In the original processing: Researchers report that nucleated cell counts were estimated from reference gene primer amplification. Produced via immunoSEQ multiplex PCR; TCRdb's table is partial and in-frame only. V, J and clone size are taken as reported in that table, and D and trimming were inferred from the DNA itself. The data contain about 64,000 clones, 90% of them singletons. The CDR3 runs 17 residues. The V gene's germline CDR1 is SGHNT and CDR2 YYREEE (reference sequence). The V end lost 2 bases, the J end lost 0 bases, and 17 bases lay between the germline ends.

The receptor's source is a woman older than 75 with active COVID-19. The chain links TRBV5-4 to TRBJ1-2; D is perhaps TRBD1 (6 bases). Material: peripheral blood. DNA of the CDR3: TGTGCCAGCAGCTTAGGGGGACGGGCCGATACTAACTATGGCTACACCTTC. This encodes CASSLGGRADTNYGYTF.